This T cell receptor beta chain comes out of a study of CD8+ T cells in alopecia areata. The CDR3 length is 12 residues. The germline V gene encodes CDR1 SGHTA and CDR2 FQGNSA. V was trimmed by 5 bases and J by 4 bases, leaving 7 bases between them. After isolation, RNA underwent reverse transcription to generate cDNA as the sequencing template. Some clones are missing from TCRdb's copy, which holds only in-frame ones; the method was immunoSEQ multiplex PCR. This repertoire shows around 19,000 clones, just under 60% found once; its top ten account for under 8.5%. Treatment meaning: oral pan-JAK inhibitor, 5-10 mg twice daily. Researchers gathered lesional scalp punch biopsies and peripheral blood from patients with alopecia areata.

The sample here was skin, taken at week 4, from a patient treated with tofacitinib. The receptor was derived from a human donor with alopecia areata. This chain joins TRBV7-2 and TRBJ2-3; tentatively, D is TRBD1 (5 bases). CDR3 DNA sequence: TGTGCCAGCAGCAGGGGCCCAGATACGCAGTATTTT. Protein product: CASSRGPDTQYF.